These T cell receptor beta chains were read from a single sample in a study of siplizumab effects on memory and regulatory T cells. This table comes from immunoSEQ multiplex PCR, and its TCRdb copy is limited to in-frame clones, with some not included. The sample shows thousands of clones, about 60% of them seen only once. The sequencing sample was made of effector memory CD8+ T cells sorted from blood. The receptors shown here come from a human donor in good health. CDR3s include the opening cysteine and the closing phenylalanine or tryptophan. The order of the fields is D gene, clone size, J gene, V gene, CDR3 protein, CDR3 DNA. The D gene is left open where the match is weak. Clone sizes are given selectively: once, few, many, or a class where the clone is expanded.

d_gene: -
abundance: -
j_gene: TRBJ1-1
v_gene: TRBV5-6
CDR3aa: CASIQGREAFF
CDR3nt: TGTGCCAGCATCCAGGGCCGGGAAGCTTTCTTT

d_gene: -
abundance: -
j_gene: TRBJ2-7
v_gene: TRBV6-5
CDR3aa: CASSSEYFEQYF
CDR3nt: TGTGCCAGCAGTAGTGAGTACTTCGAGCAGTACTTC

d_gene: -
abundance: few
j_gene: TRBJ2-3
v_gene: TRBV6-4
CDR3aa: CATSLDPSSTDTQYF
CDR3nt: TGTGCCACGAGTTTAGACCCTTCTAGCACAGATACGCAGTATTTT

d_gene: TRBD1
abundance: few
j_gene: TRBJ2-7
v_gene: TRBV2
CDR3aa: CASSAGTGGYDAYEQYF
CDR3nt: TGTGCCAGCAGCGCCGGGACAGGGGGGTATGATGCCTACGAGCAGTACTTC

d_gene: -
abundance: few
j_gene: TRBJ2-3
v_gene: TRBV6-1
CDR3aa: CASSEVGGTQYF
CDR3nt: TGTGCCAGCAGTGAAGTCGGGGGAACGCAGTATTTT

d_gene: TRBD1
abundance: few
j_gene: TRBJ2-7
v_gene: TRBV2
CDR3aa: CASSPREQGHYEQYF
CDR3nt: TGTGCCAGCAGCCCCCGGGAACAGGGGCACTACGAGCAGTACTTC

d_gene: -
abundance: -
j_gene: TRBJ2-1
v_gene: TRBV30
CDR3aa: CAWSVLGEGYGPQFF
CDR3nt: TGTGCCTGGAGTGTACTCGGAGAAGGGTACGGGCCGCAGTTCTTC

d_gene: -
abundance: -
j_gene: TRBJ2-7
v_gene: TRBV10-3
CDR3aa: CAISDPGAYYEQYF
CDR3nt: TGTGCCATCAGTGACCCGGGGGCATACTACGAGCAGTACTTC

d_gene: -
abundance: -
j_gene: TRBJ2-7
v_gene: TRBV6-5
CDR3aa: CASSYSVDRPYEQYF
CDR3nt: TGTGCCAGCAGTTACTCGGTGGACAGACCCTACGAGCAGTACTTC

d_gene: -
abundance: -
j_gene: TRBJ2-7
v_gene: TRBV6-1
CDR3aa: CASSELDGTYEQYF
CDR3nt: TGTGCCAGCAGTGAACTGGACGGAACCTACGAGCAGTACTTC

d_gene: TRBD1
abundance: -
j_gene: TRBJ2-1
v_gene: TRBV6-4
CDR3aa: CASSNTGTGGNEQFF
CDR3nt: TGTGCCAGCAGTAATACCGGGACAGGGGGGAATGAGCAGTTCTTC

d_gene: TRBD1
abundance: -
j_gene: TRBJ2-1
v_gene: TRBV5-6
CDR3aa: CASSFRTGMKNEQFF
CDR3nt: TGTGCCAGCAGCTTCCGGACAGGGATGAAGAATGAGCAGTTCTTC

d_gene: -
abundance: few
j_gene: TRBJ1-1
v_gene: TRBV18
CDR3aa: CASSPSADSNTEAFF
CDR3nt: TGTGCCAGCTCACCGTCAGCCGATTCGAACACTGAAGCTTTCTTT

d_gene: -
abundance: -
j_gene: TRBJ2-2
v_gene: TRBV7-9
CDR3aa: CASSQAETGELFF
CDR3nt: TGCGCCAGCAGCCAGGCGGAAACCGGGGAGCTGTTTTTT

d_gene: -
abundance: -
j_gene: TRBJ1-2
v_gene: TRBV5-4
CDR3aa: CASSLASGPGYGYTF
CDR3nt: TGTGCCAGCAGCTTGGCTTCCGGGCCCGGGTATGGCTACACCTTC

d_gene: -
abundance: few
j_gene: TRBJ2-2
v_gene: TRBV10-3
CDR3aa: CASRAPGNTGELFF
CDR3nt: TGTGCCAGCCGGGCCCCGGGAAACACCGGGGAGCTGTTTTTT

d_gene: TRBD1
abundance: -
j_gene: TRBJ2-7
v_gene: TRBV7-6
CDR3aa: CASSVGDSDPEQYF
CDR3nt: TGTGCCAGCAGCGTGGGGGACAGTGATCCCGAGCAGTACTTC

d_gene: TRBD1
abundance: -
j_gene: TRBJ1-6
v_gene: TRBV4-1
CDR3aa: CASSQEDRPNSPLHF
CDR3nt: TGCGCCAGCAGCCAAGAGGACAGGCCTAATTCACCCCTCCACTTT

d_gene: -
abundance: -
j_gene: TRBJ1-1
v_gene: TRBV5-4
CDR3aa: CASSSGLQELNTEAFF
CDR3nt: TGTGCCAGCAGCTCGGGACTTCAGGAATTGAACACTGAAGCTTTCTTT

d_gene: -
abundance: -
j_gene: TRBJ2-5
v_gene: TRBV6-5
CDR3aa: CASSYGADKKTQYF
CDR3nt: TGTGCCAGCAGTTACGGAGCCGACAAAAAGACCCAGTACTTC

d_gene: -
abundance: -
j_gene: TRBJ2-7
v_gene: TRBV5-1
CDR3aa: CASSLAATYEQYF
CDR3nt: TGCGCCAGCAGCTTAGCGGCTACCTACGAGCAGTACTTC

d_gene: TRBD1
abundance: few
j_gene: TRBJ1-1
v_gene: TRBV4-2
CDR3aa: CASSPGTGGEAFF
CDR3nt: TGTGCCAGCAGCCCCGGGACAGGGGGCGAGGCTTTCTTT

d_gene: TRBD1
abundance: -
j_gene: TRBJ2-3
v_gene: TRBV5-1
CDR3aa: CASSETGSTDTQYF
CDR3nt: TGCGCCAGCAGCGAGACAGGGAGCACAGATACGCAGTATTTT

d_gene: -
abundance: few
j_gene: TRBJ2-1
v_gene: TRBV29-1
CDR3aa: CSVVEGSGSEQFF
CDR3nt: TGCAGCGTTGTGGAGGGCTCGGGTAGTGAGCAGTTCTTC

d_gene: -
abundance: once
j_gene: TRBJ1-5
v_gene: TRBV19
CDR3aa: CASSMKTPGIYQPQHF
CDR3nt: TGTGCCAGTAGTATGAAAACTCCAGGGATCTATCAGCCCCAGCATTTT

d_gene: -
abundance: -
j_gene: TRBJ2-2
v_gene: TRBV9
CDR3aa: CASSGWKTDTGELFF
CDR3nt: TGTGCCAGCAGCGGGTGGAAGACAGACACCGGGGAGCTGTTTTTT

d_gene: -
abundance: -
j_gene: TRBJ2-3
v_gene: TRBV6-1
CDR3aa: CASSEVGGGSTDTQYF
CDR3nt: TGTGCCAGCAGTGAAGTTGGCGGGGGCTCCACAGATACGCAGTATTTT

d_gene: -
abundance: -
j_gene: TRBJ1-5
v_gene: TRBV15
CDR3aa: CATKVWGDNQPQHF
CDR3nt: TGTGCCACCAAAGTTTGGGGGGACAATCAGCCCCAGCATTTT

d_gene: -
abundance: medium-sized
j_gene: TRBJ1-5
v_gene: TRBV6-1
CDR3aa: CASSEWWYLNQPQHF
CDR3nt: TGTGCCAGCAGTGAATGGTGGTACCTCAATCAGCCCCAGCATTTT

d_gene: -
abundance: once
j_gene: TRBJ2-3
v_gene: TRBV25-1
CDR3aa: CASSEYSLTDTQYF
CDR3nt: TGTGCCAGCAGTGAATATTCGCTCACAGATACGCAGTATTTT

d_gene: -
abundance: -
j_gene: TRBJ2-3
v_gene: TRBV9
CDR3aa: CASSVASLPDTQYF
CDR3nt: TGTGCCAGCAGCGTAGCAAGTCTTCCGGATACGCAGTATTTT

d_gene: -
abundance: once
j_gene: TRBJ2-1
v_gene: TRBV27
CDR3aa: CASSGGAGYNEQFF
CDR3nt: TGTGCCAGCAGTGGCGGCGCAGGATACAATGAGCAGTTCTTC

d_gene: -
abundance: -
j_gene: TRBJ2-1
v_gene: TRBV2
CDR3aa: CASSEANTENYNEQFF
CDR3nt: TGTGCCAGCAGTGAGGCAAACACCGAAAACTACAATGAGCAGTTCTTC

d_gene: -
abundance: few
j_gene: TRBJ2-5
v_gene: TRBV12-5
CDR3aa: CASGLPIQETQYF
CDR3nt: TGTGCTAGTGGTTTACCCATCCAAGAGACCCAGTACTTC

d_gene: -
abundance: few
j_gene: TRBJ1-1
v_gene: TRBV20-1
CDR3aa: CSASVYTEAFF
CDR3nt: TGCAGTGCTAGTGTCTACACTGAAGCTTTCTTT

d_gene: -
abundance: -
j_gene: TRBJ2-6
v_gene: TRBV19
CDR3aa: CASSITGGTGANVLTF
CDR3nt: TGTGCCAGTAGTATCACGGGTGGAACTGGGGCCAACGTCCTGACTTTC

d_gene: TRBD2
abundance: once
j_gene: TRBJ2-5
v_gene: TRBV7-2
CDR3aa: CASSLAVTSGSQETQYF
CDR3nt: TGTGCCAGCAGCTTAGCGGTGACTAGCGGGAGCCAAGAGACCCAGTACTTC

d_gene: -
abundance: -
j_gene: TRBJ1-3
v_gene: TRBV19
CDR3aa: CASSIRPSSGNTIYF
CDR3nt: TGTGCCAGTAGTATTCGGCCCAGCTCTGGAAACACCATATATTTT

d_gene: -
abundance: -
j_gene: TRBJ2-3
v_gene: TRBV9
CDR3aa: CASSVVGHTDTQYF
CDR3nt: TGTGCCAGCAGCGTAGTAGGACACACAGATACGCAGTATTTT

d_gene: TRBD1
abundance: -
j_gene: TRBJ1-2
v_gene: TRBV4-1
CDR3aa: CASSQGPEAGGNYGYTF
CDR3nt: TGCGCCAGCAGCCAAGGCCCTGAGGCAGGGGGAAACTATGGCTACACCTTC

d_gene: TRBD1
abundance: -
j_gene: TRBJ2-2
v_gene: TRBV2
CDR3aa: CASSDHRGLENTGELFF
CDR3nt: TGTGCCAGCAGTGACCACAGGGGCCTAGAGAACACCGGGGAGCTGTTTTTT

d_gene: TRBD2
abundance: -
j_gene: TRBJ2-5
v_gene: TRBV28
CDR3aa: CASSPGTSGGPKTQYF
CDR3nt: TGTGCCAGTAGCCCCGGGACTAGCGGGGGGCCGAAGACCCAGTACTTC

d_gene: TRBD1
abundance: -
j_gene: TRBJ2-2
v_gene: TRBV6-1
CDR3aa: CASSEAQGQGGGELFF
CDR3nt: TGTGCCAGCAGTGAAGCGCAGGGACAGGGTGGCGGGGAGCTGTTTTTT